This T cell receptor (beta chain) is drawn from a study of CD8 T cells in ankylosing spondylitis. Losses at the gene ends were 3 bases for V and 4 bases for J; bases not matched to a gene: 10. Germline CDR1 DFQATT, CDR2 SNEGSKA (reference sequence). This CDR3 has 15 residues. Overall study results and limits: Characteristic of ankylosing spondylitis blood, it appeared, was a TCR beta motif comprising roughly 8 highly homologous variants.

A few counts support this clonotype. The antigen is undetermined. TCRdb processed the 5' RACE reads anew with MiXCR; each CDR3 protein has one entry. The table has about 540,000 distinct CDR3 sequences, 12% seen once. This TCR derives from a male donor with ankylosing spondylitis. The specimen was blood, either unsorted or a sorted T cell fraction (not recorded which). V gene TRBV20-1 combines with J gene TRBJ1-2; 8 positions agree with TRBD1. The CDR3 protein is CSARQTGTGGYGYTF. DNA of the CDR3: TGCAGTGCTAGGCAAACCGGGACAGGTGGCTATGGCTACACCTTC.